Included here is one TCR beta chain sequence, with context. This sample is part of a study of blood T cell repertoires in COVID-19. CDR1 is MDHEN and CDR2 is SYDVKM in the germline V gene. This CDR3 comprises 15 residues. Trimming stripped 2 bases from V and 3 bases from J, with 11 bases between. Data came from immunoSEQ multiplex PCR; TCRdb stores just in-frame clones and leaves some out. The sample lists under 80,000 clones, 65% to 80% occurring once. Sequenced input: peripheral blood. This chain connects TRBV28 to TRBJ1-5, with unresolved D. The source is a human donor in a cohort sampled during active COVID-19. The CDR3 spells CASSLGLAPNQPQHF. Here the CDR3 DNA reads TGTGCCAGCAGTTTAGGTTTGGCCCCCAATCAGCCCCAGCATTTT.